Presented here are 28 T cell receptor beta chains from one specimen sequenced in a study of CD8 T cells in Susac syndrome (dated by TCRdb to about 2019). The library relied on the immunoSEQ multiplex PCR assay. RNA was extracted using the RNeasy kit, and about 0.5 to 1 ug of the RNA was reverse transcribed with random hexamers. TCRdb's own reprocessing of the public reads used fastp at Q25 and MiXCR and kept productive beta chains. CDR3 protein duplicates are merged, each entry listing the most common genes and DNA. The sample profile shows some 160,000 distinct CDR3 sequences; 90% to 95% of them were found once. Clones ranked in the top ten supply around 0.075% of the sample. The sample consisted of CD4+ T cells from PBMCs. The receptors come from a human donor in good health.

The chain's CDR3 is CASSFTRQSPLHF. Here the CDR3 DNA reads TGTGCCAGCAGCTTCACTCGACAGTCACCCCTCCACTTT. This chain joins TRBV11-2 and TRBJ1-6, with D tentatively TRBD1 (5 bases). Trimming pared 3 bases from V and 10 bases from J, leaving 10 bases between. The CDR3 runs 13 residues. The germline V gene encodes CDR1 SGHAT and CDR2 FQNNGV.

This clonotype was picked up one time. CDR3 in DNA: TGTGCCAGCAGTGAATCGTACGGAGCCCCCGTTAATTCACCCCTCCACTTT. Its translation: CASSESYGAPVNSPLHF. This rearrangement joins TRBV25-1 to TRBJ1-6; D remains ambiguous. V lost 1 base to trimming and J lost 6 bases, with 16 bases between them. Germline V gives CDR1 MGHDK, CDR2 SYGVNS. This CDR3 is built from 17 residues.

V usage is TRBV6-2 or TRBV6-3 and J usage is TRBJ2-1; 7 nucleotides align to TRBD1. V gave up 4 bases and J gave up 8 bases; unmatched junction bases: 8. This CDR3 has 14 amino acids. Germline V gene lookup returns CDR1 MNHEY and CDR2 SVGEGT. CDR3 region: CASSSGTAADEQFF. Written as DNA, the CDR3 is TGTGCCAGCAGTTCCGGGACAGCCGCCGATGAGCAGTTCTTC.

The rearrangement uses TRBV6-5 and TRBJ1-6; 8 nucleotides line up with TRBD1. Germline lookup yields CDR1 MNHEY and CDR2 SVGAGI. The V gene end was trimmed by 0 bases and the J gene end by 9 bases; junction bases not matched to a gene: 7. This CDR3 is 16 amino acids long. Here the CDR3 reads CASSYSTTGGSSPLHF. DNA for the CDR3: TGTGCCAGCAGTTACTCGACCACAGGGGGAAGTTCACCCCTCCACTTT.

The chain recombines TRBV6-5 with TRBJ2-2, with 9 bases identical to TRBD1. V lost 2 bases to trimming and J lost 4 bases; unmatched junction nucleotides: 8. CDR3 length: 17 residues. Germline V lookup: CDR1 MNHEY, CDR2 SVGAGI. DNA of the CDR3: TGTGCCAGCAGTTACCCCAACAGGGGGCGCGTCACCGGGGAGCTGTTTTTT. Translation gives CASSYPNRGRVTGELFF.

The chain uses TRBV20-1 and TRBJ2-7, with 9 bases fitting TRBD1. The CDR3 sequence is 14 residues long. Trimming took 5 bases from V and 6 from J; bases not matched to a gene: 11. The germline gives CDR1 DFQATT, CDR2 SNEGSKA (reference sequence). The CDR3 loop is CSARTPGQGSEQYF. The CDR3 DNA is TGCAGTGCTCGGACTCCGGGACAGGGAAGCGAGCAGTACTTC.

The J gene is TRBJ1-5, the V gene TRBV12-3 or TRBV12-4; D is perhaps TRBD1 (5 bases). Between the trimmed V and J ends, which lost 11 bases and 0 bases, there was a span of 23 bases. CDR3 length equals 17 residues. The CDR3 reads CAGGRPGATYSNQPQHF. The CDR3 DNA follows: TGTGCCGGGGGACGGCCAGGCGCGACGTATAGCAATCAGCCCCAGCATTTT.

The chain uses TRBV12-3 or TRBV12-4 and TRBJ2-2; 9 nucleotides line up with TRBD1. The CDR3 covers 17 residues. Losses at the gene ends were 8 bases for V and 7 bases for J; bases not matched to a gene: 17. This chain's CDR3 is CASAGGSTGGRVGELFF. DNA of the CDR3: TGTGCCAGCGCCGGTGGGTCGACAGGGGGACGGGTCGGGGAGCTGTTTTTT.

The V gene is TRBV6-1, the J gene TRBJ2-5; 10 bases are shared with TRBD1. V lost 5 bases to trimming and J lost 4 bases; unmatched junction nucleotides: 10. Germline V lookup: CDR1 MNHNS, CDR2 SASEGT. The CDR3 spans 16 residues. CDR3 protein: CASSLNRDRGRETQYF. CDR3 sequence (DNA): TGTGCCAGCAGTCTAAACCGGGACAGGGGAAGAGAGACCCAGTACTTC.

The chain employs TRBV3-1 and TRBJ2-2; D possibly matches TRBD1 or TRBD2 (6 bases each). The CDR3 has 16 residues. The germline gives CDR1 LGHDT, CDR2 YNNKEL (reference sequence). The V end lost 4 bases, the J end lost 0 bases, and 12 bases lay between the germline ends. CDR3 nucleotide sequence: TGTGCCAGCAGCCTAAACGGGGGCGCGAACACCGGGGAGCTGTTTTTT. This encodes CASSLNGGANTGELFF.

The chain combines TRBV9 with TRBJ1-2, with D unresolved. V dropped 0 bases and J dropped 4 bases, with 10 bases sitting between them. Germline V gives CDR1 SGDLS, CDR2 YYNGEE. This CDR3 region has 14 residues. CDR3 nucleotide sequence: TGTGCCAGCAGCGTAGGAGGATCTAGCTATGGCTACACCTTC. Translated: CASSVGGSSYGYTF.

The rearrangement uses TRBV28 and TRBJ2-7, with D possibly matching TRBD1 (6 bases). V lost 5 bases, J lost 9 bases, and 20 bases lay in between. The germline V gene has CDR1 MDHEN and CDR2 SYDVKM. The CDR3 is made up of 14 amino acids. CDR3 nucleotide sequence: TGTGCCAGCAGTACCGCCCTAGGGGGAGAGTGGCAGTACTTC. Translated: CASSTALGGEWQYF.

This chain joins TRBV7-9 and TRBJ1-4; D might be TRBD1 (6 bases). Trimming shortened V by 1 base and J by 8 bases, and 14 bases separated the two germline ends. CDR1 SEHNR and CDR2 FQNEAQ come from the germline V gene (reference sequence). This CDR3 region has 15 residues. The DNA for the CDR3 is TGTGCCAGCAGCTTAGGCACAGGGCGTATGGAAAAACTGTTTTTT. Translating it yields CASSLGTGRMEKLFF.

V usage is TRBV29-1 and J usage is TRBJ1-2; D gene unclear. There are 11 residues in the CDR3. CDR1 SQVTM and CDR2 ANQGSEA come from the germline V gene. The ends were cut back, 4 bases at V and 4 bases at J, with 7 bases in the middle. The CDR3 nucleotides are TGCAGCGTTGGAGGCAGCTATGGCTACACCTTC. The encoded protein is CSVGGSYGYTF. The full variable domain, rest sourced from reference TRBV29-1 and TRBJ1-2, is SAVISQKPSRDICQRGTSLTIQCQVDSQVTMMFWYRQQPGQSLTLIATANQGSEATYESGFVIDKFPISRPNLTFSTLTVSNMSPEDSSIYLCSVGGSYGYTFGSGTRLTVV.

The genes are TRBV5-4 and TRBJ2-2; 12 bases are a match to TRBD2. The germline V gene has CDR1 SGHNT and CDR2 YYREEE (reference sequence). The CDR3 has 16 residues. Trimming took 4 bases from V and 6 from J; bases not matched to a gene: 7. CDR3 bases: TGTGCCAGCAGCCAAATACTAGCGGGAGGACCCGGGGAGCTGTTTTTT. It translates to CASSQILAGGPGELFF.

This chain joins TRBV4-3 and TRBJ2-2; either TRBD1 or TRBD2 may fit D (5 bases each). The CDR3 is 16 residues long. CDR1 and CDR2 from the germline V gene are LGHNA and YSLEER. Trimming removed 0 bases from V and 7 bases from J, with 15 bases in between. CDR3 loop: CASSQEGARAGGELFF. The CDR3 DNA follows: TGCGCCAGCAGCCAAGAAGGTGCCAGGGCGGGCGGGGAGCTGTTTTTT.

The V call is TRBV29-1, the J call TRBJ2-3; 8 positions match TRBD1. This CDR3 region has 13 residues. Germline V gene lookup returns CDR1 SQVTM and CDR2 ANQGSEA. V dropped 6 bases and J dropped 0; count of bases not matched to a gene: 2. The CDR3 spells CSVRQGSTDTQYF. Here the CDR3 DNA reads TGCAGCGTCCGACAGGGGAGCACAGATACGCAGTATTTT.

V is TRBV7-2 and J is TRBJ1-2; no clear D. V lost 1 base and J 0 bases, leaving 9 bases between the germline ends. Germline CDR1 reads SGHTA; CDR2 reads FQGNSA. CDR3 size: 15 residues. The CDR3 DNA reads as TGTGCCAGCAGCTTAGGCCCGGGTCCTAACTATGGCTACACCTTC. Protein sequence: CASSLGPGPNYGYTF.

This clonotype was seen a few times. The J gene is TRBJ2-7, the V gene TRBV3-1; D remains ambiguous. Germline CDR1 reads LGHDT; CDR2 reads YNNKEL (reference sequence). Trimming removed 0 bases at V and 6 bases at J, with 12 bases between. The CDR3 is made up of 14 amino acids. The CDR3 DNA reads TGTGCCAGCAGCCAAGACCTTCAATTAGCCGAGCAGTACTTC. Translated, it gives CASSQDLQLAEQYF.

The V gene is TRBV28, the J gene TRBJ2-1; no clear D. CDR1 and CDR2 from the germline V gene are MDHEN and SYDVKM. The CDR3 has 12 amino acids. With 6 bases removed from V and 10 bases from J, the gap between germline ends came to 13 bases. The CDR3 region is CASSPDLGEQFF. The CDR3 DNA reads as TGTGCCAGCAGCCCTGATTTAGGAGAGCAGTTCTTC.

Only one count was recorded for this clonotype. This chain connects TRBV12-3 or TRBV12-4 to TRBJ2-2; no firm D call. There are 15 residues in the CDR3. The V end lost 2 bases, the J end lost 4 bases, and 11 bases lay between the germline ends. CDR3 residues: CASSLRAVGTGELFF. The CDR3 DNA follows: TGTGCCAGCAGTTTACGGGCAGTCGGCACCGGGGAGCTGTTTTTT.

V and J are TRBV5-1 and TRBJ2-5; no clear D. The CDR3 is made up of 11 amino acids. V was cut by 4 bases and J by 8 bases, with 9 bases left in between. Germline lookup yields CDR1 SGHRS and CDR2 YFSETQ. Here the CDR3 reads CASSVSNTQYF. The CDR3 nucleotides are TGCGCCAGCAGCGTGTCGAATACCCAGTACTTC.

In DNA, the CDR3 is TGTGCCAGCAGCCAAGACGGTAGGGGACAGTTCTACGAGCAGTACTTC. Its translation: CASSQDGRGQFYEQYF. The V and J genes are TRBV3-1 and TRBJ2-7; 7 bases are a match to TRBD1. Germline assignment: CDR1 LGHDT and CDR2 YNNKEL (reference sequence). J was trimmed by 3 bases and V by 0 bases; bases with no gene match: 8. The CDR3 spans 16 residues.

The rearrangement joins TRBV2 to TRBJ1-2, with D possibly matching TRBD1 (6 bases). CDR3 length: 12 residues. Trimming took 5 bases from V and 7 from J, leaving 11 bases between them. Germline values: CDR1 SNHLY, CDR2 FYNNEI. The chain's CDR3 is CASSYRVGGYTF. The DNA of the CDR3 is TGTGCCAGCAGTTACAGGGTTGGTGGCTACACCTTC.

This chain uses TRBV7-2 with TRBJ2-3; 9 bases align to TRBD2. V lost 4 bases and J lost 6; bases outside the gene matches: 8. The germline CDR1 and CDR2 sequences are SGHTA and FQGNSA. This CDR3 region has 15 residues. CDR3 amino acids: CASSSSGAVFDTQYF. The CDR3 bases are TGTGCCAGCAGCTCTAGCGGGGCCGTGTTTGATACGCAGTATTTT.

CDR3 in DNA: TGTGCCAGCAGCCAAGATTGGGGGGCAGGTTTTAGCTCTGGAAACACCATATATTTT. This gives the protein CASSQDWGAGFSSGNTIYF. This rearrangement joins TRBV3-1 to TRBJ1-3, with D possibly being TRBD1 (6 bases). V lost 0 bases to trimming and J lost 0 bases, with 18 bases between them. CDR3 length: 19 amino acids. Germline lookup yields CDR1 LGHDT and CDR2 YNNKEL (reference sequence).

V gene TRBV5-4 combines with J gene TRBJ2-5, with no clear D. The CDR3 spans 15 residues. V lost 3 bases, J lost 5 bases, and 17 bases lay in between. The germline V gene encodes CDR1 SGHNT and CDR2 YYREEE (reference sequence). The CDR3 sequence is CASSSPTVPGETQYF. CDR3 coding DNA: TGTGCCAGCAGCTCACCGACGGTGCCTGGGGAGACCCAGTACTTC.

The CDR3 nucleotides read TGCGCCAGCAGCCAAGATAACAGATTTGGCAAAAACATTCAGTACTTC. Residues: CASSQDNRFGKNIQYF. The chain is built from TRBV4-1 and TRBJ2-4; D is undetermined. V lost 0 bases and J 3 bases, leaving 12 bases between the germline ends. CDR1 and CDR2 from the germline V gene are MGHRA and YSYEKL. The CDR3 runs to 16 residues.